The following is a T cell receptor beta chain sequence with its context. Assay: immunoSEQ multiplex PCR; the TCRdb copy retains only in-frame clones and omits some. In the table there are around 60,000 clones, 92% of which are singletons. This sample was included in a study of T cell changes during pregnancy in multiple sclerosis. Germline CDR1 SEHNR, CDR2 FQNEAQ (reference sequence). V lost 6 bases, J lost 5 bases, and 12 bases lay in between. CDR3 length: 13 residues. The clonotype originates from a female donor in good health, enrolled as a control in a pregnancy study. J is TRBJ2-3 and V is TRBV7-9; D call uncertain. This sample comprised peripheral blood, obtained in the third trimester of pregnancy. CDR3 loop: CASSRYGGDTQYF. The CDR3 DNA follows: TGTGCCAGCAGTAGGTATGGCGGAGATACGCAGTATTTT.